One and the same sample provided the 28 T cell receptor beta chains below, sequenced in a study of blood T cell repertoires in COVID-19. The repertoire was sequenced with immunoSEQ multiplex PCR; TCRdb's copy has only in-frame clones and lacks some. The sample consists of approximately 220,000 clones, 65% to 85% of them appearing once. The specimen was peripheral blood. The receptors originated from a woman over 75 with acute or convalescent COVID-19.

The genes are TRBV7-9 and TRBJ1-1; D gene uncertain. V lost 6 bases, J lost 4 bases, and 15 bases lay in between. This CDR3 comprises 14 residues. From germline, CDR1 is SEHNR and CDR2 FQNEAQ (reference sequence). CDR3 in DNA: TGTGCCAGCAGATTTACGACTGGAGGCACTGAAGCTTTCTTT. It yields the protein CASRFTTGGTEAFF.

Here the CDR3 reads CASSYSGTSSYNEQFF. CDR3 nucleotides: TGTGCCAGCTCATATAGCGGGACGAGCTCCTACAATGAGCAGTTCTTC. The V and J genes are TRBV18 and TRBJ2-1; 8 bases fit TRBD2. The V gene end was trimmed by 5 bases and the J gene end by 0 bases; junction bases not matched to a gene: 6. The CDR3 is made up of 16 amino acids. From germline, CDR1 is KGHSH and CDR2 LQKENI. The variable domain in full, completed from reference TRBV18 and TRBJ2-1, reads NAGVMQNPRHLVRRRGQEARLRCSPMKGHSHVYWYRQLPEEGLKFMVYLQKENIIDESGMPKERFSAEFPKEGPSILRIQQVVRGDSAAYFCASSYSGTSSYNEQFFGPGTRLTVL.

V is TRBV7-9 and J is TRBJ1-4; D gene uncertain. CDR3 size: 15 residues. V was shortened by 5 bases and J by 6 bases, with 16 bases between the two germline ends. The germline V gene encodes CDR1 SEHNR and CDR2 FQNEAQ (reference sequence). CDR3 amino acids: CASSLRRGKDEKLFF. The CDR3, as DNA: TGTGCCAGCAGCCTCAGACGGGGAAAGGATGAAAAACTGTTTTTT.

V is TRBV5-1 and J is TRBJ1-5; TRBD1 agrees at 7 bases. V lost 1 base, J lost 4 bases, and 2 bases stayed unmatched. Germline V gene data show CDR1 as SGHRS and CDR2 as YFSETQ. This CDR3 comprises 14 residues. DNA of the CDR3: TGCGCCAGCAGCTTGACAGGGGATAATCAGCCCCAGCATTTT. It encodes CASSLTGDNQPQHF. Combining the CDR3 with reference TRBV5-1 and TRBJ1-5 gives the whole variable domain KAGVTQTPRYLIKTRGQQVTLSCSPISGHRSVSWYQQTPGQGLQFLFEYFSETQRNKGNFPGRFSGRQFSNSRSEMNVSTLELGDSALYLCASSLTGDNQPQHFGDGTRLSIL.

The rearrangement links TRBV6-4 to TRBJ1-4; tentatively, D is TRBD1 (6 bases). The germline V gene has CDR1 MRHNA and CDR2 SNTAGT. With 3 bases removed from V and 8 bases from J, the gap between germline ends came to 19 bases. The CDR3 runs to 16 residues. The CDR3 loop reads CASSEVAGVGGEKLFF. The CDR3 DNA follows: TGTGCCAGCAGTGAGGTCGCAGGGGTCGGCGGGGAAAAACTGTTTTTT.

CDR3 DNA sequence: TGTGCCAGCAGCTTTTCCGCGGGACAGGGTTACAATGAGCAGTTCTTC. It encodes CASSFSAGQGYNEQFF. The chain employs TRBV5-4 and TRBJ2-1; TRBD1 matches at 9 bases. CDR3 length: 16 amino acids. CDR1 is SGHNT and CDR2 is YYREEE in the germline V gene (reference sequence). With V trimmed by 2 bases and J by 4 bases, 7 bases remained unmatched.

A word on this clone: An end of the junction does not agree with germline; a read error may underlie this. The chain employs TRBV20-1 and TRBJ2-3, with D unclear. Germline assignment: CDR1 DFQATT and CDR2 SNEGSKA (reference sequence). The CDR3 length is 11 residues. The CDR3 is CSARDRVSPDF. The CDR3 bases are TGCAGTGCTAGAGATCGGGTTAGCCCAGACTTT.

This clone was counted between two and nine times. V and J are TRBV3-1 (or the pseudogene TRBV3-2) and TRBJ1-5, with no clear D. Trimming removed 3 bases from V and 0 bases from J, with 9 bases in between. CDR1 is LGHDT and CDR2 is YNNKEL in the germline V gene (reference sequence). This CDR3 comprises 15 residues. CDR3 bases: TGTGCCAGCAGCCAGTCGGAGTTTAGCAATCAGCCCCAGCATTTT. Translated: CASSQSEFSNQPQHF.

This chain joins TRBV27 and TRBJ2-7, with 9 nucleotides matching TRBD2. The CDR3 loop spans 14 amino acids. V dropped 5 bases and J dropped 5; count of bases not matched to a gene: 7. CDR1 and CDR2 from the germline V gene are MNHEY and SMNVEV (reference sequence). Written as DNA, the CDR3 is TGTGCCAGCAGTCTCCGTTCTAGCGGGAACGAGCAGTACTTC. Residues: CASSLRSSGNEQYF.

V gene TRBV7-2 combines with J gene TRBJ2-6; D gene uncertain. This CDR3 region has 15 residues. V was trimmed by 3 bases and J by 1 base, leaving 7 bases between them. Germline V CDR1 and CDR2: SGHTA, FQGNSA. CDR3 in amino acids: CASSFSSSGANVLTF. The CDR3 region has the DNA TGTGCCAGCAGCTTTTCGAGTTCTGGGGCCAACGTCCTGACTTTC.

The chain combines TRBV28 with TRBJ1-1; D not resolved. The CDR3 totals 16 residues. The V end was cut by 2 bases, the J end by 5 bases, with 18 bases between. CDR1 and CDR2 from the germline V gene are MDHEN and SYDVKM. Written as DNA, the CDR3 is TGTGCCAGCAGTTTAGAGGGTCGCGTCTGGGAGACTGAAGCTTTCTTT. This encodes CASSLEGRVWETEAFF.

The gene calls are TRBV25-1 and TRBJ1-2, with D perhaps matching TRBD1 (5 bases). The germline V gene has CDR1 MGHDK and CDR2 SYGVNS. The V end was cut by 8 bases, the J end by 1 base, with 14 bases between. The CDR3 totals 14 residues. CDR3 nucleotide sequence: TGTGCCAGCGCAAAAGGGGCGAGTAACTATGGCTACACCTTC. Its protein product is CASAKGASNYGYTF.

The CDR3 nucleotides read TGCAGTGCTAGAGATCTCATTCAGTACTTC. Protein: CSARDLIQYF. The V call is TRBV20-1, the J call TRBJ2-4; the D is unclear. This CDR3 has 10 residues. Germline CDR1 DFQATT, CDR2 SNEGSKA (reference sequence). V lost 0 bases and J 9 bases, leaving 3 bases between the germline ends.

This clone was detected many times. This sequence joins TRBV7-9 and TRBJ1-3; D is uncertain. CDR3 size: 16 residues. Germline lookup yields CDR1 SEHNR and CDR2 FQNEAQ (reference sequence). Trimming pared 2 bases from V and 0 bases from J, leaving 11 bases between. CDR3 in DNA: TGTGCCAGCAGCTTAATCGCACGGAGCTCTGGAAACACCATATATTTT. Its protein product is CASSLIARSSGNTIYF.

This clone was counted once. The gene calls are TRBV6-1 and TRBJ1-4; D gene unclear. Germline V gene data show CDR1 as MNHNS and CDR2 as SASEGT. The CDR3 extends over 13 amino acids. The ends were cut back, 1 base at V and 6 bases at J, with 6 bases in the middle. The CDR3 loop reads CASSEVRDEKLFF. CDR3 coding DNA: TGTGCCAGCAGTGAAGTGAGGGATGAAAAACTGTTTTTT.

The chain uses TRBV7-3 and TRBJ2-7; D is unresolved. The V gene's germline CDR1 is SGHTA and CDR2 FQGTGA. This CDR3 has 13 residues. Trimming removed 1 base at V and 1 base at J, with 5 bases between. The CDR3 loop reads CASSLMRSYEQYF. CDR3 DNA: TGTGCCAGCAGCTTAATGAGATCCTACGAGCAGTACTTC.

This chain connects TRBV11-3 to TRBJ2-1; D ambiguous. This CDR3 region has 14 residues. The germline V gene has CDR1 SGHNT and CDR2 YENEEA. The germline V and J ends were trimmed by 1 base and 3 bases, with 7 bases remaining between them. Written as DNA, the CDR3 is TGTGCCAGCAGCTTAGGACGGGTCTACAATGAGCAGTTCTTC. It is translated as CASSLGRVYNEQFF.

The chain joins TRBV4-1 to TRBJ2-6; TRBD1 matches 7 bases. The V and J ends lost 3 bases and 0 bases, in that order; junction bases with no gene match: 8. This CDR3 is built from 18 residues. Looked up from germline, CDR1 is MGHRA and CDR2 is YSYEKL. CDR3 in DNA: TGCGCCAGCAGCCACGGACAGGCCGCCTACTCTGGGGCCAACGTCCTGACTTTC. Its translation: CASSHGQAAYSGANVLTF.

In its sample, this clone was seen once. The V gene is TRBV5-6, the J gene TRBJ1-2, with TRBD1 identical over 9 bases. This CDR3 is 14 amino acids long. Germline lookup yields CDR1 SGHDT and CDR2 YYEEEE. V shed 5 bases, J shed 6 bases, and the junction held 8 bases outside the gene matches. CDR3 sequence: CASRPHGTGHGYTF. CDR3 nucleotides: TGTGCCAGCAGGCCCCACGGGACAGGGCATGGCTACACCTTC. Full variable domain (remainder filled in from reference TRBV5-6 and TRBJ1-2): DAGVTQSPTHLIKTRGQQVTLRCSPKSGHDTVSWYQQALGQGPQFIFQYYEEEERQRGNFPDRFSGHQFPNYSSELNVNALLLGDSALYLCASRPHGTGHGYTFGSGTRLTVV.

The chain has TRBV5-1 and TRBJ2-2; 9 bases are shared with TRBD2. The CDR3 consists of 17 residues. J gave up 0 bases and V 0 bases, and 3 bases lay outside the gene matches. Looked up from germline, CDR1 is SGHRS and CDR2 is YFSETQ. DNA of the CDR3: TGCGCCAGCAGCTTGGTTAGCGGGGGATCGAACACCGGGGAGCTGTTTTTT. Residues: CASSLVSGGSNTGELFF.

V usage is TRBV5-1 and J usage is TRBJ1-6; D possibly corresponds to TRBD1 (5 bases). The CDR3 contains 15 residues. V was clipped by 0 bases and J by 6 bases, with 10 bases between them. From germline, CDR1 is SGHRS and CDR2 YFSETQ. The CDR3 DNA sequence: TGCGCCAGCAGCTTGGGGGCAGGGATTAATTCACCCCTCCACTTT. Encoded protein: CASSLGAGINSPLHF.

This chain links TRBV2 with TRBJ2-1; a possible D gene is TRBD2 (5 bases). This CDR3 spans 14 amino acids. V shed 0 bases and J shed 5 bases, with 8 bases lying between them. In germline, CDR1 is SNHLY, CDR2 FYNNEI. The CDR3 region is CASSEAARDNEQFF. Here the CDR3 DNA reads TGTGCCAGCAGTGAAGCGGCGAGGGACAATGAGCAGTTCTTC.

J is TRBJ2-1 and V is TRBV19; D might be TRBD1 (6 bases). Germline V gives CDR1 LNHDA, CDR2 SQIVND (reference sequence). Trimming left V 6 bases short and J 3 bases short, with 15 bases between. The CDR3 runs 15 residues. CDR3 protein: CASRPRQAGYNEQFF. The CDR3 DNA reads as TGTGCCAGTAGACCCCGACAGGCAGGCTACAATGAGCAGTTCTTC. Together with reference TRBV19 and TRBJ2-1, the CDR3 gives the full variable domain: DGGITQSPKYLFRKEGQNVTLSCEQNLNHDAMYWYRQDPGQGLRLIYYSQIVNDFQKGDIAEGYSVSREKKESFPLTVTSAQKNPTAFYLCASRPRQAGYNEQFFGPGTRLTVL.

DNA of the CDR3: TGCGCCAGCAGCTTAATACCGGGACAGGGTGGTTCACCCCTCCACTTT. Translated: CASSLIPGQGGSPLHF. The chain recombines TRBV5-1 with TRBJ1-6; 9 nucleotides line up with TRBD1. The germline V gene has CDR1 SGHRS and CDR2 YFSETQ. The CDR3 length is 16 residues. V lost 2 bases to trimming and J lost 9 bases; unmatched junction nucleotides: 9.

The chain recombines TRBV3-1 (or the pseudogene TRBV3-2) with TRBJ1-2; 8 bases fit TRBD1. This CDR3 contains 12 residues. The trim removed 4 bases at V and 7 bases at J, leaving 2 bases unmatched. CDR1 and CDR2 from the germline V gene are LGHDT and YNNKEL (reference sequence). The CDR3 is CASSLGTGGYTF. For the CDR3, the DNA is TGTGCCAGCAGCCTAGGGACAGGTGGCTACACCTTC.

The genes are TRBV25-1 and TRBJ1-2; weak D call: TRBD1 (5 bases). Germline assignment: CDR1 MGHDK and CDR2 SYGVNS. V was trimmed by 7 bases and J by 8 bases, leaving 20 bases between them. This CDR3 region has 14 residues. The CDR3: CASKRTGVVGGYTF. For the CDR3, the DNA is TGTGCCAGCAAGCGGACGGGGGTTGTAGGAGGCTACACCTTC.

This rearrangement joins TRBV2 to TRBJ2-7, with 12 bases fitting TRBD2. Losses at the gene ends were 4 bases for V and 1 base for J; bases not matched to a gene: 5. The CDR3 extends over 16 amino acids. Germline V lookup: CDR1 SNHLY, CDR2 FYNNEI. CDR3 loop: CASSVGLAGWSYEQYF. In DNA, the CDR3 is TGTGCCAGCAGTGTCGGACTAGCGGGATGGTCCTACGAGCAGTACTTC. Full variable domain (rest looked up from reference TRBV2 and TRBJ2-7): EPEVTQTPSHQVTQMGQEVILRCVPISNHLYFYWYRQILGQKVEFLVSFYNNEISEKSEIFDDQFSVERPDGSNFTLKIRSTKLEDSAMYFCASSVGLAGWSYEQYFGPGTRLTVT.

The chain employs TRBV5-1 and TRBJ1-4, with D perhaps TRBD1 (5 bases). V was shortened by 4 bases and J by 7 bases, with 26 bases between the two germline ends. CDR1 is SGHRS, CDR2 YFSETQ, per germline. The CDR3 totals 18 residues. This CDR3 reads CASSPQSGGTASLEKLFF. CDR3 nucleotides: TGCGCCAGCAGCCCCCAGTCTGGGGGGACTGCTTCACTTGAAAAACTGTTTTTT.